This T cell receptor beta chain was documented in a study of somatic mutations in cytotoxic T cells in rheumatoid arthritis. Study-wide findings and caveats: A largest CD8+ clone above 20% of CD8+ cells occurred in about an eighth of the 65 patients. The antigen targets of the expanded CD8+ clones lacked identification. The study found no significant difference in CD8+ T-cell clonality between rheumatoid arthritis patients and age-matched healthy controls.

Flow cytometry was used to check the purity of CD4+ and CD8+ cells, which had been isolated by positive magnetic bead selection. As regards this clone: The antigen remains undetermined.

Profiling relied on immunoSEQ multiplex PCR, and the TCRdb table lists in-frame clones only, not all of them. Among under 30,000 clones listed, over 65% were seen once. The V gene's germline CDR1 is SEHNR and CDR2 FQNEAQ (reference sequence). V was trimmed by 5 bases and J by 8 bases, leaving 15 bases between them. The CDR3 is 14 residues long. The rearrangement joins TRBV7-9 to TRBJ1-4; D ambiguous. The sample was CD8+ T cells sorted from blood. This receptor was obtained from a woman between 18 and 30 years old in good health. In nucleotides, the CDR3 is TGTGCCAGCAGCGGGGAACGGACCATAGAAAAACTGTTTTTT. It translates to CASSGERTIEKLFF.